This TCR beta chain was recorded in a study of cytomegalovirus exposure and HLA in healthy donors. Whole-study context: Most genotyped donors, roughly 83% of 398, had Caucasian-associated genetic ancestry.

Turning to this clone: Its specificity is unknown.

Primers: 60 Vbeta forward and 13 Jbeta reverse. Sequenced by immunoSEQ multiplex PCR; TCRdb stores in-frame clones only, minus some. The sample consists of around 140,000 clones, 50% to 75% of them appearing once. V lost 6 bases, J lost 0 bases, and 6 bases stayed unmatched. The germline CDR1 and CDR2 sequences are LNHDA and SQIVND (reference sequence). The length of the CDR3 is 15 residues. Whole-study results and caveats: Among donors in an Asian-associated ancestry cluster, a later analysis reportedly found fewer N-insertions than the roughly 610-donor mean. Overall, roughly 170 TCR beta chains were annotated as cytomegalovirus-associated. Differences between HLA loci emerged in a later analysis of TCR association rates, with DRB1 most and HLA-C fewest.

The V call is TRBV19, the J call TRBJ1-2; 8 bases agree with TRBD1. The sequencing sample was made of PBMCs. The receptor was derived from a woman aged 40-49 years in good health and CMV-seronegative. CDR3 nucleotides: TGTGCCAGTAGAGACAGGGGCATTACTAACTATGGCTACACCTTC. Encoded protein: CASRDRGITNYGYTF.